This T cell receptor beta chain was documented in a study of blood T cell repertoires in COVID-19. The germline CDR1 and CDR2 sequences are MNHEY and SMNVEV (reference sequence). The CDR3 covers 15 residues. Trimming pared 2 bases from V and 8 bases from J, leaving 13 bases between. This table comes from immunoSEQ multiplex PCR, and its TCRdb copy is limited to in-frame clones, with some not included. The sample shows hundreds of thousands of clones, about 91% of them seen only once. Material: PBMCs or T cells enriched from blood (not recorded which). The receptor was isolated from a woman in her 30s with acute COVID-19. V and J are TRBV27 and TRBJ1-6, with no clear D. The CDR3 sequence is CASSLEGMVDSPLHF. The CDR3 DNA sequence: TGTGCCAGCAGTTTAGAGGGAATGGTTGATTCACCCCTCCACTTT.